What follows is one T cell receptor beta chain and its context. In germline, CDR1 is MRHNA, CDR2 SNTAGT. V trimming: 6 bases; J trimming: 8 bases; junction bases outside the gene matches: 7. The CDR3 is 15 amino acids. The record originates from a study of blood T cell repertoires in COVID-19. Study-level information: There were acute and convalescent COVID-19 samples, and they came from the United States, Italy and Spain.

In the original processing: The assay estimated nucleated cells by amplifying reference gene primers. TCRdb's table, derived via immunoSEQ multiplex PCR, lists solely in-frame clones and lacks some. The D gene and trimming were derived from the DNA, and the V and J assignments and clone size from that table. The data contain about 150,000 clones, roughly 83% of them singletons. The V call is TRBV6-4, the J call TRBJ2-1; TRBD2 matches at 13 bases. This TCR derives from a woman aged 55-69 years with acute or convalescent COVID-19. The sample was peripheral blood. The CDR3 is CASRRTSGGWDEQFF. In nucleotides, the CDR3 is TGTGCCAGCAGAAGGACTAGCGGGGGTTGGGATGAGCAGTTCTTC.